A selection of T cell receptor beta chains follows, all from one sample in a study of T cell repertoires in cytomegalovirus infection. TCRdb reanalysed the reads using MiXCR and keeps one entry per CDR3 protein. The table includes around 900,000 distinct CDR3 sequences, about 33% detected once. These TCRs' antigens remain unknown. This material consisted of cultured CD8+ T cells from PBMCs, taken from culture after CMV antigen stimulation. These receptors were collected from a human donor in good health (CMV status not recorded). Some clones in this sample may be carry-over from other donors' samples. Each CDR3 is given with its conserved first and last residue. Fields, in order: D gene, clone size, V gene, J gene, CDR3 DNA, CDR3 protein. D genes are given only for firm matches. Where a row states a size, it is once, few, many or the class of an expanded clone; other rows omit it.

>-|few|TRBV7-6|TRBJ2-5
TGTGCCAGCAGCTTAGCGGAGGGTGAGACCCAGTACTTC
CASSLAEGETQYF
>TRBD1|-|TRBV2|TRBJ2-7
TGTGTCAGCAGTTTACAGAAAGGGACAGGGTCCTACGAGCAGTACTTC
CVSSLQKGTGSYEQYF
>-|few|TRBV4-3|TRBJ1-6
TGCGCCAGCAGCCAAGCAACGGGGGACAATTCACCCCTCCACTTT
CASSQATGDNSPLHF
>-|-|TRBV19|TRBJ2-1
TGTGCCAGTAGTATAGGGTGGTCCAACAATGAGCAGTTCTTC
CASSIGWSNNEQFF
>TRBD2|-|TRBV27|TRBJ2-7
TGTGCCAGCAGTTTTTTGGGGGGGGACGAGCAGTACTTC
CASSFLGGDEQYF
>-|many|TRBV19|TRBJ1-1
TGTGCCAGTAGTACGACACTGAACACTGAAGCTTTCTTT
CASSTTLNTEAFF
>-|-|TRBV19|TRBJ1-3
TGTGCCACCTTAACCGACAGCTACTCTGGAAACACCATATATTTT
CATLTDSYSGNTIYF
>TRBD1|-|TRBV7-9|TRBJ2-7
TGTGCCAGCAGCTTGGACAGGGGGCGTCTGTACGAGCAGTACTTC
CASSLDRGRLYEQYF
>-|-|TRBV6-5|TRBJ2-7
TGTGCCAGCAGTCCCCCGACTCCGGAGCACTACGAGCAGTACTTC
CASSPPTPEHYEQYF
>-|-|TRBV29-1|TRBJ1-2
TGCAGCGTTGCGTCTGAAGGTGGCTACACCTTC
CSVASEGGYTF
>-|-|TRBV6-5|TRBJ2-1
TGTGTCACCGGAGACCAGGGCGGGCATGAGCAGTTCTTC
CVTGDQGGHEQFF
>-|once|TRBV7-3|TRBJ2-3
TGTGTCAGCAGCTCAACCATCACAGATACGCAGTATTTT
CVSSSTITDTQYF
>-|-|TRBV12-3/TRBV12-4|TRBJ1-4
TGTGCCAGCAGTTTATCTGGGAGGGATGAAAAACTGTTTTTT
CASSLSGRDEKLFF